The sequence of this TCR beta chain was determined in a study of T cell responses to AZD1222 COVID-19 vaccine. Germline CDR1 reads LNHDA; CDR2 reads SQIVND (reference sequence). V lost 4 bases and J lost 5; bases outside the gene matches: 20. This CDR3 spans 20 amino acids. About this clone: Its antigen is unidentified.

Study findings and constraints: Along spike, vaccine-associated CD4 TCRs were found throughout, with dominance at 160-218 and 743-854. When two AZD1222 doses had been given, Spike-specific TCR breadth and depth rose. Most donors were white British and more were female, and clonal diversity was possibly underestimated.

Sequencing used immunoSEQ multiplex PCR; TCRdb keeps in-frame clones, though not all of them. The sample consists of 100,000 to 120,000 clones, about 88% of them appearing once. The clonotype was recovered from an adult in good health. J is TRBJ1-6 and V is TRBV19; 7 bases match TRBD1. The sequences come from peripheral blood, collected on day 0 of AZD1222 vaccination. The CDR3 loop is CASSKRQGSYSLTNNSPLHF. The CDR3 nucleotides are TGTGCCAGTAGTAAGAGACAGGGATCGTATTCCCTAACGAATAATTCACCCCTCCACTTT.